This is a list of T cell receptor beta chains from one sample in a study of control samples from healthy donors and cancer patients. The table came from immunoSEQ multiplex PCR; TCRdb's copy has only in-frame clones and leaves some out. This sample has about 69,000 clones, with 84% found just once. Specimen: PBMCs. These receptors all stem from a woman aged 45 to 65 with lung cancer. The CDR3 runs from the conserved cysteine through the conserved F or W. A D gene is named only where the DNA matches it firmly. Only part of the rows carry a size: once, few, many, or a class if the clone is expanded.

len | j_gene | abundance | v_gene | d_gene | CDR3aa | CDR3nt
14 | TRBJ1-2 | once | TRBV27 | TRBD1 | CASSLPWDSYGYTF | TGTGCCAGCAGTTTACCCTGGGACAGCTATGGCTACACCTTC
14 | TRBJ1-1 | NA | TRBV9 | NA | CASNPPGLNTEAFF | TGTGCCAGCAACCCCCCGGGACTGAACACTGAAGCTTTCTTT
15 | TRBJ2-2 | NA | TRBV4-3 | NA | CASSQSGLDTGELFF | TGCGCCAGCAGCCAATCGGGATTGGACACCGGGGAGCTGTTTTTT
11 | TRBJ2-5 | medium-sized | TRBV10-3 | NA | CAISEGKTQYF | TGTGCCATCAGTGAGGGGAAGACCCAGTACTTC
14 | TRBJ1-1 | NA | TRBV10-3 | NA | CAITPDGKNTEAFF | TGTGCCATCACCCCGGACGGGAAGAACACTGAAGCTTTCTTT
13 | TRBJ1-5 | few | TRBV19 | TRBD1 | CASTYTGDQPQHF | TGTGCCAGTACCTACACAGGGGATCAGCCCCAGCATTTT
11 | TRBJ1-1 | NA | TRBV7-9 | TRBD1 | CASSLTGRAFF | TGTGCCAGCAGTCTGACAGGGAGAGCTTTCTTT
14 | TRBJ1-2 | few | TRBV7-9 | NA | CASSLARVREGYTF | TGTGCCAGCAGCTTAGCGAGGGTCAGGGAGGGCTACACCTTC
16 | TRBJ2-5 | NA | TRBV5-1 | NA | CASSLGQGTRQETQYF | TGCGCCAGCAGCTTGGGCCAAGGAACCCGCCAAGAGACCCAGTACTTC
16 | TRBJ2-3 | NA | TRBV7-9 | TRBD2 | CASSLAGGEGTDTQYF | TGTGCCAGCAGCTTAGCGGGGGGGGAAGGCACAGATACGCAGTATTTT
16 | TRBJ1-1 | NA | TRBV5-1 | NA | CASRPGTHAGGTEAFF | TGCGCCAGCAGGCCGGGAACGCACGCGGGGGGCACTGAAGCTTTCTTT
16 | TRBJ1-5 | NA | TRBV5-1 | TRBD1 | CASSFGQGMGNQPQHF | TGCGCCAGCAGCTTTGGACAGGGGATGGGCAATCAGCCCCAGCATTTT
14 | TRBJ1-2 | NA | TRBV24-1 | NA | CATSVAGPGYGYTF | TGTGCCACCAGTGTTGCAGGGCCAGGCTATGGCTACACCTTC
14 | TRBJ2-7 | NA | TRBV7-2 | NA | CASSLAEGAYEQYF | TGTGCCAGCAGCTTAGCGGAGGGGGCCTACGAGCAGTACTTC
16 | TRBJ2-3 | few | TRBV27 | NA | CASSTRAASSTDTQYF | TGTGCCAGCAGTACAAGAGCGGCATCTAGCACAGATACGCAGTATTTT
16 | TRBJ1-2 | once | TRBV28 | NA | CASTSGGPIVGYGYTF | TGTGCCAGCACGTCCGGTGGCCCCATCGTCGGCTATGGCTACACCTTC
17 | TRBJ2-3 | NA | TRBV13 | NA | CASSQSGWSSSTDTQYF | TGTGCCAGCAGCCAATCCGGATGGTCCTCTAGCACAGATACGCAGTATTTT
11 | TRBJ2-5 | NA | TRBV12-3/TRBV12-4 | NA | CASTLGETQYF | TGTGCCAGCACTCTAGGGGAGACCCAGTACTTC
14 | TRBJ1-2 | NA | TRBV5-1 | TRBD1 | CASSSGQGWYGYTF | TGCGCCAGCAGCTCCGGACAGGGTTGGTATGGCTACACCTTC
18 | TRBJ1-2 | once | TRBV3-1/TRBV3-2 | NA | CASSQDRGTRGPNYGYTF | TGTGCCAGCAGCCAAGATCGGGGAACGCGGGGGCCTAACTATGGCTACACCTTC
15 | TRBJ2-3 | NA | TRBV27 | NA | CASSFIPASTDTQYF | TGTGCCAGCAGTTTCATCCCAGCTAGCACAGATACGCAGTATTTT
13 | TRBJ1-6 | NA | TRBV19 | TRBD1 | CASSRDRNSPLHF | TGTGCCAGTAGTAGGGACAGAAATTCACCCCTCCACTTT
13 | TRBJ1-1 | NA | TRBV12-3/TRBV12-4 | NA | CASSFSGDTEAFF | TGTGCCAGCAGTTTTTCGGGGGACACTGAAGCTTTCTTT
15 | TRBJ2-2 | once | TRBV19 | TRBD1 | CASSPDRAGHGELFF | TGTGCCAGTAGCCCCGACAGGGCAGGACACGGGGAGCTGTTTTTT
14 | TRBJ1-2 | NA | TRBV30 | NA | CAWSVRGDGYGYTF | TGTGCCTGGAGTGTACGAGGGGACGGCTATGGCTACACCTTC
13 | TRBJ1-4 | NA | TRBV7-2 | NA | CASSPRLNEKLFF | TGTGCCAGCAGCCCCCGGTTGAATGAAAAACTGTTTTTT
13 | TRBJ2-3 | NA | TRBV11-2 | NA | CASSLERADTQYF | TGTGCCAGCAGCTTAGAGAGGGCAGATACGCAGTATTTT
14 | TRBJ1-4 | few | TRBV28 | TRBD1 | CASRDRGTNEKLFF | TGTGCCAGCAGGGACAGGGGGACTAATGAAAAACTGTTTTTT
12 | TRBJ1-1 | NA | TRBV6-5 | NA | CASRNPYSEAFF | TGTGCCAGCAGAAACCCTTATTCTGAAGCTTTCTTT
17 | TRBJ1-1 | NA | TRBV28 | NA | CASSFLGTSGMGTEAFF | TGTGCCAGCAGTTTCCTAGGAACCTCGGGGATGGGCACTGAAGCTTTCTTT
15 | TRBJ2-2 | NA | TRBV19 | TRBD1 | CASSHRDRGSGELFF | TGTGCCAGTAGTCACAGGGACAGGGGATCCGGGGAGCTGTTTTTT
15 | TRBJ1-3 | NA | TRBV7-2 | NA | CASSFTGSPGNTIYF | TGTGCCAGCAGCTTCACAGGGTCCCCTGGAAACACCATATATTTT
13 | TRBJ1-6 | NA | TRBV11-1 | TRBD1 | CASSPDRGSPLHF | TGTGCCAGCAGCCCCGACAGGGGCTCACCCCTCCACTTT
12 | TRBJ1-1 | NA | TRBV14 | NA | CASSPKGSVAFF | TGTGCCAGCAGCCCGAAGGGATCGGTAGCTTTCTTT
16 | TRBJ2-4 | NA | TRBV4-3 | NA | CASSQDLGVAVNIQYF | TGCGCCAGCAGCCAAGATTTAGGGGTCGCGGTAAACATTCAGTACTTC
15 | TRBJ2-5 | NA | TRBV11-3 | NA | CASSAGASIGETQYF | TGTGCCAGCAGCGCAGGCGCTAGCATCGGAGAGACCCAGTACTTC
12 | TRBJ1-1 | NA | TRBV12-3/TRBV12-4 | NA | CASRLLETEAFF | TGTGCCAGCAGGCTTTTAGAGACTGAAGCTTTCTTT
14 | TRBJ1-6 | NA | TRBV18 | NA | CASSQDSGNSPLHF | TGTGCCAGCTCCCAGGACAGCGGGAATTCACCCCTCCACTTT
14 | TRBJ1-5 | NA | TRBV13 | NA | CASSLGGSNQPQHF | TGTGCCAGCAGCTTAGGGGGCAGCAATCAGCCCCAGCATTTT
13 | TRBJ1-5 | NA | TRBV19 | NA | CASTPRDNQPQHF | TGTGCCAGTACGCCCAGGGACAATCAGCCCCAGCATTTT
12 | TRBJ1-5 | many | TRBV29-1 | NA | CSVRSGGQPQHF | TGCAGCGTTCGGTCGGGTGGTCAGCCCCAGCATTTT
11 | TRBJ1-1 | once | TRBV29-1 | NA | CSVGGQTEAFF | TGCAGCGTTGGGGGGCAAACTGAAGCTTTCTTT
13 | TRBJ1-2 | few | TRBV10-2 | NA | CASSEDSGYGYTF | TGCGCCAGCAGTGAGGACAGTGGCTATGGCTACACCTTC
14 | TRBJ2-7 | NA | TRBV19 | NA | CASSLNRDTYEQYF | TGTGCCAGTAGTCTGAACAGGGACACCTACGAGCAGTACTTC
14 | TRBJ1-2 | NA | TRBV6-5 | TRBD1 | CASSYSTGYDGYTF | TGTGCCAGCAGTTACTCGACAGGGTATGATGGCTACACCTTC
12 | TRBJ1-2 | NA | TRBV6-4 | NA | CASRDSNYGYTF | TGTGCCAGCAGGGACAGTAACTATGGCTACACCTTC
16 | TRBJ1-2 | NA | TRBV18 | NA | CASSPFVGADSYGYTF | TGTGCCAGCTCACCATTTGTAGGGGCCGACTCCTATGGCTACACCTTC
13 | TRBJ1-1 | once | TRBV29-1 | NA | CSVAPHRESEAFF | TGCAGCGTTGCCCCTCACCGGGAGTCTGAAGCTTTCTTT
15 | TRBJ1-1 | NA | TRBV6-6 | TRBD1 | CASSFSGGENTEAFF | TGTGCCAGCAGTTTTTCAGGGGGGGAGAACACTGAAGCTTTCTTT
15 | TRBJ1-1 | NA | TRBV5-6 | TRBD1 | CASSLATGAGTEAFF | TGTGCCAGCAGCTTGGCGACAGGGGCCGGCACTGAAGCTTTCTTT
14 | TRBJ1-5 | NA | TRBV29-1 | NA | CSVRDTGSNQPQHF | TGCAGCGTTCGGGACACCGGTAGCAATCAGCCCCAGCATTTT
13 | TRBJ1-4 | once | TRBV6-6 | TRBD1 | CASSEDRVEKLFF | TGTGCCAGCAGTGAGGACAGGGTTGAAAAACTGTTTTTT
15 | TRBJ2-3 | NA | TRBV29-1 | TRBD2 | CSVATSGGVGDTQYF | TGCAGCGTTGCGACTAGCGGGGGGGTGGGAGATACGCAGTATTTT
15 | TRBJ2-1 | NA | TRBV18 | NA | CASSPQKLTGNEQFF | TGTGCCAGCTCCCCCCAGAAGCTCACTGGCAATGAGCAGTTCTTC
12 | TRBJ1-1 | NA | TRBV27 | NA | CASSSMNTEAFF | TGTGCCAGCAGTTCGATGAACACTGAAGCTTTCTTT